Below, one TCR beta chain is given with its context. The sample belongs to a study of blood T cell repertoires in COVID-19. Across the whole study: From T cells, B-cell-depleted T cells, or PBMCs came the material, which was cDNA or gDNA.

Trimming took 2 bases from V and 7 from J, leaving 9 bases between them. The CDR3 length is 13 residues. Germline CDR1 LGHDT, CDR2 YNNKEL (reference sequence). Clones were sequenced by immunoSEQ multiplex PCR, and TCRdb holds only the in-frame ones, with some missing. In the table there are hundreds of thousands of clones, 88% of which are singletons. Specimen: peripheral blood. This TCR was recovered from a woman in her 30s with COVID-19, enrolled during active disease. The chain employs TRBV3-1 (or the pseudogene TRBV3-2) and TRBJ1-5; no clear D gene. As DNA, the CDR3 is TGTGCCAGCAGCCAACAAGCGCGCCAGCCCCAGCATTTT. It codes for CASSQQARQPQHF.